This T cell receptor (beta chain) was sequenced during a study of control samples from healthy donors and cancer patients. Repertoires were generated with immunoSEQ multiplex PCR, while TCRdb's copy carries only in-frame clones and drops some. This repertoire shows some 78,000 clones, roughly nine tenths found once; its top ten account for less than 9%. Specimen: blood. The TCR sequence derives from a woman aged 60-70 years in good health.

This chain's CDR3 is CASSQRRVGGGDEQFF. Written as DNA, the CDR3 is TGTGCCAGCAGCCAAAGGAGGGTAGGTGGAGGGGATGAGCAGTTCTTC. This sequence joins TRBV3-1 (or the pseudogene TRBV3-2) and TRBJ2-1, with D tentatively TRBD2 (6 bases). CDR3 length: 16 amino acids. Trimming left V 2 bases short and J 8 bases short, with 19 bases between. Germline-derived CDR1 and CDR2 are LGHDT and YNNKEL (reference sequence).